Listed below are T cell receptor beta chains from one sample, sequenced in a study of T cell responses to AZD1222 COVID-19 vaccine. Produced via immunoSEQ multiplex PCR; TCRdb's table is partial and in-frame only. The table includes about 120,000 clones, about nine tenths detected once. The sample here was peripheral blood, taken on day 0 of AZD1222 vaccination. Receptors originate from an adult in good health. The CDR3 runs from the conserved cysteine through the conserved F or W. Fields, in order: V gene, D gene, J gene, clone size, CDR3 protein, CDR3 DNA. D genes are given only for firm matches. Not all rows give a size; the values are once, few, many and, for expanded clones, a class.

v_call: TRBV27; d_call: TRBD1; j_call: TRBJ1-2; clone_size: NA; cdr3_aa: CASSSLQGPYGYTF; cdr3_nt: TGTGCCAGCAGTTCCTTACAGGGGCCTTATGGCTACACCTTC
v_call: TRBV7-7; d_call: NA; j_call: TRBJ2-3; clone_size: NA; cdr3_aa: CASSLGGGAPDTQYF; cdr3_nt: TGTGCTAGCAGTCTCGGAGGGGGGGCCCCAGATACGCAGTATTTT
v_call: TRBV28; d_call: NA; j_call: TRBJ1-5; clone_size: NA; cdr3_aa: CASTELDQPQHF; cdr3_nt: TGTGCCAGCACTGAACTGGATCAGCCCCAGCATTTT
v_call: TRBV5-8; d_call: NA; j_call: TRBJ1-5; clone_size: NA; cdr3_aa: CASSLPRGGQPQHF; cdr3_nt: TGTGCCAGCAGCTTGCCGAGGGGCGGGCAGCCCCAGCATTTT
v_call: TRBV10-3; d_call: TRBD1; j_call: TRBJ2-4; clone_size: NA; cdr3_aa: CAISGTGPKDIQYF; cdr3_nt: TGTGCCATCAGCGGGACAGGGCCCAAGGACATTCAGTACTTC
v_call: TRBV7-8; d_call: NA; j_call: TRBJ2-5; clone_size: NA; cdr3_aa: CASSLVGGQETQYF; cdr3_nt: TGTGCCAGCAGCTTAGTGGGGGGTCAAGAGACCCAGTACTTC
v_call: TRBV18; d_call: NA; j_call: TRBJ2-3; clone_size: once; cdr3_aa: CASSTGRGTDTQYF; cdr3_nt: TGTGCCAGCTCAACGGGTAGAGGCACAGATACGCAGTATTTT
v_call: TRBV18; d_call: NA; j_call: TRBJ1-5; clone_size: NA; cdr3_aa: CASSRGEGNQPQHF; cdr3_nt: TGTGCCAGCTCTCGAGGGGAGGGCAATCAGCCCCAGCATTTT
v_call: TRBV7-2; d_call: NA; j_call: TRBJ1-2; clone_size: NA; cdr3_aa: CASSLSGMGYTF; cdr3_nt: TGTGCCAGCAGCTTATCCGGGATGGGCTACACCTTC
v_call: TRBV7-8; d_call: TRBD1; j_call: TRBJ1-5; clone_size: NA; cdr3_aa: CASSWQGGQGSNQPQHF; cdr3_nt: TGTGCCAGCAGCTGGCAGGGGGGCCAGGGTAGCAATCAGCCCCAGCATTTT
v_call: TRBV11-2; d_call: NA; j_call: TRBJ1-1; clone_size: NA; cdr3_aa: CASSLGGMNTEAFF; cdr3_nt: TGTGCCAGCAGCTTAGGAGGTATGAACACTGAAGCTTTCTTT
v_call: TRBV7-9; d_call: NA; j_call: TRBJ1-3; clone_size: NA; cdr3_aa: CASFLPGGSGNTIYF; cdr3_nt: TGTGCCAGCTTCTTGCCGGGGGGCTCTGGAAACACCATATATTTT
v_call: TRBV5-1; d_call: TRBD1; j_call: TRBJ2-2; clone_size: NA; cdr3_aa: CATTGQGRNTGELFF; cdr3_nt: TGCGCCACCACCGGACAGGGACGGAACACCGGGGAGCTGTTTTTT
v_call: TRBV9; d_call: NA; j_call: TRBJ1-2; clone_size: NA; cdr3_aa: CASSVARAGYGYTF; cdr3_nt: TGTGCCAGCAGCGTAGCAAGGGCGGGCTATGGCTACACCTTC
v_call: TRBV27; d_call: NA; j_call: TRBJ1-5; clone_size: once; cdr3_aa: CASSREGGYSNQPQHF; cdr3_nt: TGTGCCAGCAGCCGGGAGGGAGGGTATAGCAATCAGCCCCAGCATTTT
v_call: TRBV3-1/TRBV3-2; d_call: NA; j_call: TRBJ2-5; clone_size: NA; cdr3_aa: CASSQGRVETQYF; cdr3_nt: TGTGCCAGCAGCCAGGGTAGGGTTGAGACCCAGTACTTC
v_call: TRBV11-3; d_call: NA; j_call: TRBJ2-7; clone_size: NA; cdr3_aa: CASSSRDNYEQYF; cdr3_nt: TGTGCCAGCAGTTCCCGGGACAACTACGAGCAGTACTTC
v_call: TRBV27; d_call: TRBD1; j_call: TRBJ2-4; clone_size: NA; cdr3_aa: CASSPRGQNIQYF; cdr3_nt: TGTGCCAGCAGCCCGAGGGGGCAAAACATTCAGTACTTC
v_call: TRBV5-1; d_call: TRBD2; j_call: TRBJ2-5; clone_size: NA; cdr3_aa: CASSLASGGIQETQYF; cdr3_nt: TGCGCCAGCAGCTTGGCTAGCGGGGGGATCCAAGAGACCCAGTACTTC
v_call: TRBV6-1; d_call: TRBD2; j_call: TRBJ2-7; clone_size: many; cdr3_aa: CASSESVGGVYEQYF; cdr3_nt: TGTGCCAGCAGTGAATCTGTGGGAGGGGTCTACGAGCAGTACTTC
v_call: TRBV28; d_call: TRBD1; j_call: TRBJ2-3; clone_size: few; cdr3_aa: CASSSGQGRIYTQYF; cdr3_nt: TGTGCCAGCAGTTCGGGACAGGGGCGCATCTATACGCAGTATTTT
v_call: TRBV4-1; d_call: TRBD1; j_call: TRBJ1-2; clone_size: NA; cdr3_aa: CASSQRDSDWANYGYTF; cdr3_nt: TGCGCCAGCAGCCAGAGGGACAGCGATTGGGCTAACTATGGCTACACCTTC
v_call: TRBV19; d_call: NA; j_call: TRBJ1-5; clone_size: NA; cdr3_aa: CASTSRGASNQPQHF; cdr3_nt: TGTGCCAGTACGAGTCGGGGGGCCAGCAATCAGCCCCAGCATTTT
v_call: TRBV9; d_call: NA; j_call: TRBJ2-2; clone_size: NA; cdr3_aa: CATSREPNTGELFF; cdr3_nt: TGTGCCACCTCCAGGGAACCGAACACCGGGGAGCTGTTTTTT
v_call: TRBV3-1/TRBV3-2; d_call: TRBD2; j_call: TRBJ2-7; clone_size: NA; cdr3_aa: CASSQGLAGSLEQYF; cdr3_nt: TGTGCCAGCAGCCAAGGGCTAGCGGGCTCATTGGAGCAGTACTTC
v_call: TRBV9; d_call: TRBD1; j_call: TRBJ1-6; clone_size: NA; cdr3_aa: CASSPLDRADYNSPLHF; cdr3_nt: TGTGCCAGCAGCCCTCTGGACAGGGCGGACTATAATTCACCCCTCCACTTT
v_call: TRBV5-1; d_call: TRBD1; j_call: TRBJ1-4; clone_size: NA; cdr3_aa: CASSSGQGWDESEKLFF; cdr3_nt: TGCGCCAGCAGCTCGGGACAGGGCTGGGATGAGAGTGAAAAACTGTTTTTT
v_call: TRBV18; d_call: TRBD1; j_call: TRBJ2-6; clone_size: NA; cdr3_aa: CASAWDSLSGANVLTF; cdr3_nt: TGTGCCAGCGCATGGGACAGTCTCTCTGGGGCCAACGTCCTGACTTTC
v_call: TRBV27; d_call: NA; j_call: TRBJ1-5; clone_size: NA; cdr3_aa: CASSRDMNSNQPQHF; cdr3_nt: TGTGCCAGCAGCCGGGACATGAATAGCAATCAGCCCCAGCATTTT
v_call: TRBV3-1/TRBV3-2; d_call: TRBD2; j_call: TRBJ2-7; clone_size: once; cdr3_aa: CATSGSYEQYF; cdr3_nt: TGTGCCACTAGCGGGAGCTACGAGCAGTACTTC
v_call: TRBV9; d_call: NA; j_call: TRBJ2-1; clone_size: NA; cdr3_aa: CASSDKSRGDEQFF; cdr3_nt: TGTGCCAGCAGCGACAAATCCAGGGGTGATGAGCAGTTCTTC
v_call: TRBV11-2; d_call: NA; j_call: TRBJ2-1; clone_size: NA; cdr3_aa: CASDPGGAKNEQFF; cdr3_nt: TGTGCCAGCGACCCTGGGGGGGCGAAGAATGAGCAGTTCTTC
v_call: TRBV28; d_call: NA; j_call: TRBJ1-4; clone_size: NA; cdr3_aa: CASSLSTATNEKLFF; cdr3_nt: TGTGCCAGCAGTTTATCGACAGCAACTAATGAAAAACTGTTTTTT
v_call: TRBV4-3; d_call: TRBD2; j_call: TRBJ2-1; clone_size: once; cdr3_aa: CASSQELAVIYNEQFF; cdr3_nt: TGCGCCAGCAGCCAAGAGCTAGCGGTGATATACAATGAGCAGTTCTTC
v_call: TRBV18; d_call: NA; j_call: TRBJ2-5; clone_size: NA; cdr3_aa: CASSLLGEKETQYF; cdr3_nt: TGTGCCAGCTCCCTCTTAGGGGAAAAAGAGACCCAGTACTTC
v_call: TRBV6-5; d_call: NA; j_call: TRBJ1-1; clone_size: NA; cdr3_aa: CASSYRWQGLRGEAFF; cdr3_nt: TGTGCCAGCAGTTATCGCTGGCAGGGATTAAGAGGTGAAGCTTTCTTT
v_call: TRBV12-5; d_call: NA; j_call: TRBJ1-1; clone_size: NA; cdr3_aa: CASGLTGTKNTEAFF; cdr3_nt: TGTGCTAGTGGTTTGACCGGGACAAAGAACACTGAAGCTTTCTTT
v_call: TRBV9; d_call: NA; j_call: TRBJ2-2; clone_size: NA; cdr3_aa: CASSASGSNTGELFF; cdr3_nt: TGTGCCAGCAGCGCATCGGGATCGAACACCGGGGAGCTGTTTTTT
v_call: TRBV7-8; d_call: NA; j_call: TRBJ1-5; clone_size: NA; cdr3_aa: CASSLRGQGYSNQPQHF; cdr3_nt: TGTGCCAGCAGCTTAAGGGGTCAGGGTTATAGCAATCAGCCCCAGCATTTT
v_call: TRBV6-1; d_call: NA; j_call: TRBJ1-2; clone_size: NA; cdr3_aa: CASSEETVLYNYGYTF; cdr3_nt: TGTGCCAGCAGTGAAGAAACCGTCCTATACAACTATGGCTACACCTTC
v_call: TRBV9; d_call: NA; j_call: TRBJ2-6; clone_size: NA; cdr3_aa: CASSVGHPRSGANVLTF; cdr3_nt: TGTGCCAGCAGCGTCGGCCACCCGCGCTCTGGGGCCAACGTCCTGACTTTC
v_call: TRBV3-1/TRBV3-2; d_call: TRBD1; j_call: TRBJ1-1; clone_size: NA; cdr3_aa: CASSPQGGGTEAFF; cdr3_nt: TGTGCCAGCAGCCCACAGGGGGGGGGTACTGAAGCTTTCTTT
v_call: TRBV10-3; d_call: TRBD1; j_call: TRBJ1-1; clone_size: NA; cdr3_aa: CAITGTGNEAFF; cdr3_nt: TGTGCCATCACTGGGACAGGGAATGAAGCTTTCTTT
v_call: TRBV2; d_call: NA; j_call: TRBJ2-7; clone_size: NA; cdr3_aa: CASSAPRETPAREQYF; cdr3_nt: TGTGCCAGCAGTGCCCCCCGGGAGACCCCCGCGAGGGAGCAGTACTTC
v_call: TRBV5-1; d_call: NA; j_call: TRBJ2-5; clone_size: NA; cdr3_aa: CASSLWLGDQETQYF; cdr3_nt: TGCGCCAGCAGCTTGTGGTTGGGGGACCAAGAGACCCAGTACTTC
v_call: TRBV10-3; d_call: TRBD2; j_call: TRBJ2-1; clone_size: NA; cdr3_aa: CAMAASGQRDEQFF; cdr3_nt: TGTGCCATGGCTGCTAGCGGCCAGAGGGATGAGCAGTTCTTC
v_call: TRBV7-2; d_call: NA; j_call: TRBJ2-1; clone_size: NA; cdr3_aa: CASSSNFNEQFF; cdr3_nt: TGTGCCAGCAGCTCAAACTTCAATGAGCAGTTCTTC
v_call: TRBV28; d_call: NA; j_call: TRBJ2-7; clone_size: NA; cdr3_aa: CASSPTGAEQYF; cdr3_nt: TGTGCCAGCAGTCCAACGGGAGCCGAGCAGTACTTC
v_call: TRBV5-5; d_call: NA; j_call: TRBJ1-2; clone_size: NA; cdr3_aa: CASSSQGGNYGYTF; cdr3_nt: TGTGCCAGCAGCTCGCAGGGAGGGAACTATGGCTACACCTTC
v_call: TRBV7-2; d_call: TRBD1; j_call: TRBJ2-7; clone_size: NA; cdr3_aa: CASSPRDRDYHEQYF; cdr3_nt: TGTGCCAGCAGCCCCCGGGACAGGGATTATCACGAGCAGTACTTC
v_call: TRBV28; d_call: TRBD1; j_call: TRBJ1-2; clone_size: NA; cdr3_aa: CASTETGEYGYTF; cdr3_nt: TGTGCCAGCACCGAGACAGGGGAATATGGCTACACCTTC
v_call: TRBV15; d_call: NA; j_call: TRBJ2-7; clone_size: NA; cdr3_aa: CATSRDRIAGSVEQYF; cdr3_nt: TGTGCCACCAGCAGAGATCGGATTGCGGGCTCTGTCGAGCAGTACTTC